The rows below give T cell receptor beta chains drawn from one sample of a study of CD8+CD57+ T cells in acquired aplastic anemia. MiXCR, applied by TCRdb to the reads, yields one record per CDR3 protein. The sample lists about 180,000 distinct CDR3 sequences, less than 60% seen once, with more than 0.95% in the top ten. The source material was sorted CD4+, CD8+, or CD8+CD57+ T cells (not recorded which) from PBMCs. These receptors all come from a human donor with aplastic anemia. The CDR3 runs from the conserved cysteine through the conserved F or W. Fields, in order: CDR3 protein, V gene, J gene.

CDR3 protein: CATSDGGQGGDEQYF
V gene: TRBV24-1
J gene: TRBJ2-7

CDR3 protein: CASRAQGTNSPLHF
V gene: TRBV19
J gene: TRBJ1-6

CDR3 protein: CASLECEQFF
V gene: TRBV7-6
J gene: TRBJ2-1

CDR3 protein: CSARSGGAGETQYF
V gene: TRBV20-1
J gene: TRBJ2-5

CDR3 protein: CSVDWGPNTEAFF
V gene: TRBV29-1
J gene: TRBJ1-1

CDR3 protein: CACSLGGGYSGNTIYF
V gene: TRBV27
J gene: TRBJ1-3

CDR3 protein: CASSPGTRGNEQFF
V gene: TRBV11-1
J gene: TRBJ2-1

CDR3 protein: CASGETSNQPQHF
V gene: TRBV6-1
J gene: TRBJ1-5

CDR3 protein: CASSFGQGGPTEAFF
V gene: TRBV5-1
J gene: TRBJ1-1

CDR3 protein: CASSQVMMDLHF
V gene: TRBV3-1
J gene: TRBJ1-6

CDR3 protein: CASSFMGQNTEAFF
V gene: TRBV19
J gene: TRBJ1-1

CDR3 protein: CSVEEWTGRTYGYTF
V gene: TRBV29-1
J gene: TRBJ1-2

CDR3 protein: CSAVQTGYSYNEQFF
V gene: TRBV20-1
J gene: TRBJ2-1

CDR3 protein: CASSDGLATTGELLF
V gene: TRBV6-1
J gene: TRBJ2-2

CDR3 protein: CASRDIRGALNTEAFF
V gene: TRBV4-1
J gene: TRBJ1-1

CDR3 protein: CATQTPNYGYTF
V gene: TRBV19
J gene: TRBJ1-2

CDR3 protein: CASSLRGSSGNTIYF
V gene: TRBV5-8
J gene: TRBJ1-3

CDR3 protein: CASSSGTFEQYF
V gene: TRBV7-9
J gene: TRBJ2-7

CDR3 protein: CATSRITGRTGELFF
V gene: TRBV15
J gene: TRBJ2-2

CDR3 protein: CASTQGSNQPQHF
V gene: TRBV7-9
J gene: TRBJ1-5

CDR3 protein: CATRPGQGYTGELFF
V gene: TRBV24-1
J gene: TRBJ2-2

CDR3 protein: CASSFQGNNSPLHF
V gene: TRBV9
J gene: TRBJ1-6

CDR3 protein: CASSRLPGQRDTGELFF
V gene: TRBV18
J gene: TRBJ2-2

CDR3 protein: CASSFMGGNEKLFF
V gene: TRBV27
J gene: TRBJ1-4

CDR3 protein: CASSLGGTGDFYGYTF
V gene: TRBV11-1
J gene: TRBJ1-2

CDR3 protein: CASSTDRLTYEQYF
V gene: TRBV19
J gene: TRBJ2-7

CDR3 protein: CASSVGAGSQPQHF
V gene: TRBV9
J gene: TRBJ1-5

CDR3 protein: CASSLPTGSTNEKLFF
V gene: TRBV5-1
J gene: TRBJ1-4